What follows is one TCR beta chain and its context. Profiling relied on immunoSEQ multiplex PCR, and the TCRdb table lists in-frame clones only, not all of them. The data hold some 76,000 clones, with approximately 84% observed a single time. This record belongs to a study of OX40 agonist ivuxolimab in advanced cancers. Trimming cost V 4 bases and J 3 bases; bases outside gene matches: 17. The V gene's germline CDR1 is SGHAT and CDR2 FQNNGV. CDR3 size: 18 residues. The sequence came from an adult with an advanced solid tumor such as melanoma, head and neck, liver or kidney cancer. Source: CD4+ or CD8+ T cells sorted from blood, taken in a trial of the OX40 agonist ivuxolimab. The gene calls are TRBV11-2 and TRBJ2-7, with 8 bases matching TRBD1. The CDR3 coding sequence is TGTGCCAGCAGCTACGGACAGGGTATTACGGGAGCCTACTACGAGCAGTACTTC. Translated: CASSYGQGITGAYYEQYF.